These T cell receptor beta chains were read from a single sample in a study of beta chain features in type 1 diabetes. The assay was immunoSEQ multiplex PCR, and TCRdb's table has in-frame clones only and misses some. The sample lists some 410,000 clones; approximately 10% were seen once. Material for sequencing was naive CD4+ T cells from blood. Every receptor here comes from a woman aged 18 to 35 in good health. The CDR3 runs from the conserved cysteine through the conserved F or W. Each record gives: CDR3 DNA, CDR3 protein, D gene, clone size, J gene, V gene. A D gene is named only where the DNA matches it firmly. Expanded clones are given a class, and other clones once, few, many or no size at all.

DNA: TGTGCCAGCAGCTTAGTGCAGCCCGATGAGCAGTTCTTC
CDR3: CASSLVQPDEQFF
D: NA
size: few
J: TRBJ2-1
V: TRBV7-2

DNA: TGTGCCAGTAGCCCCGGGAGGGGTAGGGGCGAAGAGACCCAGTACTTC
CDR3: CASSPGRGRGEETQYF
D: TRBD2
size: few
J: TRBJ2-5
V: TRBV19

DNA: TGTGCCAGCTCACCACTCGTGGGACCCTACAATGAGCAGTTCTTC
CDR3: CASSPLVGPYNEQFF
D: NA
size: NA
J: TRBJ2-1
V: TRBV18

DNA: TGTGCCAGCCGAAGGGAGACAGGGGGTAAAAACATTCAGTACTTC
CDR3: CASRRETGGKNIQYF
D: TRBD1
size: NA
J: TRBJ2-4
V: TRBV7-2

DNA: TGTGCCAGCAGTGCTGGGCCTAGACAGGGGACAAGGGACCAGTACTTC
CDR3: CASSAGPRQGTRDQYF
D: TRBD1
size: few
J: TRBJ2-5
V: TRBV6-1

DNA: TGTGCCAGCACCGATCGGGCTTTCTCCTACAATGAGCAGTTCTTC
CDR3: CASTDRAFSYNEQFF
D: NA
size: NA
J: TRBJ2-1
V: TRBV7-2

DNA: TGTGCCAGCAGCCTCGGGACAACCCAAGAGACCCAGTACTTC
CDR3: CASSLGTTQETQYF
D: NA
size: NA
J: TRBJ2-5
V: TRBV7-2

DNA: TGTGCCAGCAGCCAAGAAGGAGCGGGGTGGGACTACAATGAGCAGTTCTTC
CDR3: CASSQEGAGWDYNEQFF
D: TRBD2
size: NA
J: TRBJ2-1
V: TRBV4-2

DNA: TGTGCCAGCAGCGTAGGCGCCAGCCAAGAGACCCAGTACTTC
CDR3: CASSVGASQETQYF
D: NA
size: NA
J: TRBJ2-5
V: TRBV9

DNA: TGTGCCAGCAGCGTAAGAGGGTCGGGAAGCACAGATACGCAGTATTTT
CDR3: CASSVRGSGSTDTQYF
D: NA
size: NA
J: TRBJ2-3
V: TRBV9

DNA: TGTGCCAGCAGCGTAGCAGCGGCTAACACCGGGGAGCTGTTTTTT
CDR3: CASSVAAANTGELFF
D: NA
size: NA
J: TRBJ2-2
V: TRBV9

DNA: TGCAGCGTAAGGGCTGACCAAAAAAACATTCAGTACTTC
CDR3: CSVRADQKNIQYF
D: NA
size: NA
J: TRBJ2-4
V: TRBV29-1

DNA: TGTGCCAGCAGTGCGAGTAAACAGTATGGCTACACCTTC
CDR3: CASSASKQYGYTF
D: NA
size: NA
J: TRBJ1-2
V: TRBV2

DNA: TGTGCCTGGAGAGAGGACCGGTTCTATGGCTATTACACCTTC
CDR3: CAWREDRFYGYYTF
D: NA
size: NA
J: TRBJ1-2
V: TRBV30

DNA: TGTGCCAGCAGCCAGCACGGGGCCAACGTCCTGACTTTC
CDR3: CASSQHGANVLTF
D: NA
size: NA
J: TRBJ2-6
V: TRBV14

DNA: TGTGCCAGCAGTTACGGACCGGTGGTCAATGAGCAGTTCTTC
CDR3: CASSYGPVVNEQFF
D: NA
size: NA
J: TRBJ2-1
V: TRBV6-5

DNA: TGCAGTGCCCAGAGAGGGGTCGAGCAGTACTTC
CDR3: CSAQRGVEQYF
D: NA
size: NA
J: TRBJ2-7
V: TRBV20-1

DNA: TGTGCCAGCAGCTTAAGCAGACAGCCCCAGCATTTT
CDR3: CASSLSRQPQHF
D: NA
size: NA
J: TRBJ1-5
V: TRBV7-9

DNA: TGTGCCAGCAGCTACGGGACCAGGGGTTCGGGCTACACCTTC
CDR3: CASSYGTRGSGYTF
D: NA
size: NA
J: TRBJ1-2
V: TRBV5-4

DNA: TGTGCCAGCAGCGTAGTGTTTGCCCGGGAGGCTGAGCAGTTCTTC
CDR3: CASSVVFAREAEQFF
D: TRBD2
size: few
J: TRBJ2-1
V: TRBV9